What follows describes a single TCR beta chain. The clone's antigen remains unknown. These data come from a study of monozygotic twins with inflammatory bowel disease (dated by TCRdb to about 2019). Broadly, across the study: A total of roughly 28 monozygotic twin pairs were included in the full study, comprising nine German pairs (four IBD-concordant, five IBD-discordant) and 19 IBD-discordant Danish pairs. Each individual had, on average, about 151 000 unique TCRalpha sequences and 181 000 unique TCRbeta sequences available for analysis. The search for disease-associated traits relied mainly on comparing IBD patients with their genetically identical healthy co-twins within discordant pairs.

Looking up the germline V gene yields CDR1 MNHEY and CDR2 SVGAGI. Measured from the cysteine to the phenylalanine, the CDR3 is 17 residues long. No nucleotide data were recorded. The library was produced with 5' RACE. Each TCR library was prepared from around 3,400 ng of total RNA. For each sample, cDNA was synthesized in eight separate reactions using SMARTScribe reverse transcriptase. During cDNA synthesis, template switching was used to introduce unique molecular identifiers that contained a 6-nucleotide sample barcode. Amplification of TCRalpha and TCRbeta cDNA involved two nested PCRs of 16 and 9 cycles, and each PCR was followed by bead purification. Before amplification, the cDNA was both treated with uracil DNA-glycosylase and purified with the QIAquick PCR purification kit. The second PCR added Illumina TruSeq-compatible adapters along with sample-specific barcodes. TapeStation and Qubit were used to check library quality and concentration, and 4 to 6 ng of each library went into the pool. The pooled libraries were sequenced with 2 x 100 bp reads and custom sequencing primers on an Illumina HiSeq2500 single-index Rapid Run. The original pipeline was this. MiGEC version 1.2.6 was used for UMI-based consensus assembly, which corrected PCR and sequencing errors. MiXCR version 2.1.1 handled V(D)J alignment, clonotype assembly and CDR3 extraction. To normalise gene usage, clonotype sharing and MAIT/NKT TCR abundance, the top 1000, 10 000 and 20 000 clonotypes in each sample were analysed. After downsampling to 27 000 UMIs, diversity was calculated as the inverse Simpson index using the vegan R package. Paired Mann-Whitney U tests on discordant twin pairs were used, with Benjamini-Hochberg multiple-testing correction. With the reads reprocessed by TCRdb, a single entry stands for each CDR3 protein sequence and no DNA is reported. TCRdb, not the authors, supplied the V and J calls. The sample table on file contains about 160,000 distinct CDR3 sequences. 2.4% of the sample belongs to the ten largest clones.

An approximately 2.5 ml peripheral blood sample was drawn into PAXgene tubes per donor and stored at -80°C. Without any T cell sorting, total RNA was extracted from whole blood using the PAXgene blood miRNA kit on an automated QIAcube. Deep TCRalpha and TCRbeta repertoire profiling with unique molecular barcoding was performed on peripheral blood of monozygotic twin pairs concordant or discordant for inflammatory bowel disease. Smoking habits were recorded for all twin pairs, and individuals were classified as current, former or never smokers. Paper-wide results and their limitations: The analysis was unable to tell different T cell subtypes apart. TCRbeta repertoire diversity, by inverse Simpson index, was decreased in IBD patients compared with their healthy co-twins. No single strong signal or clonotype linked to IBD turned up in the results, so the idea that one exists was not supported. Because patients were on differing immunosuppressive treatments, the repertoires may have picked up extra background noise and inter-individual variability. Fewer clonotypes were shared with other individuals by IBD patients than by healthy twins, most markedly in patients showing signs of disease activity. No difference in repertoire similarity was observed between concordant and discordant twins, possibly owing to limited statistical power.

This TCR was recovered from a human donor with ulcerative colitis or Crohn's disease, or a healthy co-twin of an affected twin (not recorded which). The chain links TRBV6-5 with TRBJ2-2; TCRdb's D call, TRBD2, is unchecked because there is no DNA. The sample taken for sequencing was blood. CDR3 protein: CASSYSRLAGVTGELFF.